Presented here are 18 T cell receptor beta chains from one specimen sequenced in a study of blood T cell repertoires in COVID-19. Data came from immunoSEQ multiplex PCR; TCRdb stores just in-frame clones and leaves some out. The table lists a few hundred thousand clones, roughly 90% of them singletons. The sequenced material came from peripheral blood. These receptors were obtained from a woman under 40 with active or convalescent COVID-19.

The chain carries TRBV5-5 and TRBJ1-6; D is unresolved. CDR3 size: 15 residues. Trimming took 1 base from V and 9 from J, leaving 14 bases between them. In germline, CDR1 is SGHKS, CDR2 YYEKEE (reference sequence). As DNA, the CDR3 is TGTGCCAGCAGCTTGCAGGAATTGGCCGCTTCACCCCTCCACTTT. Translated: CASSLQELAASPLHF.

V is TRBV5-6 and J is TRBJ1-2; D uncertain. The CDR3 runs 13 residues. Trimming stripped 4 bases from V and 8 bases from J, with 15 bases between. The germline gives CDR1 SGHDT, CDR2 YYEEEE. This CDR3 is CASSLSGSEGYTF. In DNA, the CDR3 is TGTGCCAGCAGCCTGTCGGGGTCTGAGGGCTACACCTTC. The entire variable domain, with the rest obtained from reference TRBV5-6 and TRBJ1-2, is as follows: DAGVTQSPTHLIKTRGQQVTLRCSPKSGHDTVSWYQQALGQGPQFIFQYYEEEERQRGNFPDRFSGHQFPNYSSELNVNALLLGDSALYLCASSLSGSEGYTFGSGTRLTVV.

The chain is built from TRBV3-1 (or the pseudogene TRBV3-2) and TRBJ1-2; 9 bases match TRBD1. This CDR3 comprises 17 residues. Germline V gene lookup returns CDR1 LGHDT and CDR2 YNNKEL (reference sequence). V lost 2 bases to trimming and J lost 4 bases; unmatched junction nucleotides: 11. The CDR3 nucleotides read TGTGCCAGCAGCCAAAGAACTCCGGGACAGGGTGTCTATGGCTACACCTTC. Residues: CASSQRTPGQGVYGYTF.

The chain couples TRBV6-1 to TRBJ2-7, with a tentative D call TRBD1 (5 bases). Per germline, CDR1 MNHNS and CDR2 SASEGT. V lost 1 base to trimming and J lost 1 base, with 11 bases between them. The CDR3 is made up of 15 amino acids. The CDR3 DNA sequence: TGTGCCAGCAGTGAAGACTGGGGCAGATCCTACGAGCAGTACTTC. Translated, it gives CASSEDWGRSYEQYF.

V gene TRBV3-1 (or the pseudogene TRBV3-2) combines with J gene TRBJ2-1; 7 nucleotides agree with TRBD2. The V gene end was trimmed by 1 base and the J gene end by 7 bases; junction bases not matched to a gene: 10. There are 16 residues in the CDR3. Germline CDR1 and CDR2: LGHDT and YNNKEL (reference sequence). The CDR3 reads CASSQVERGGRNEQFF. In DNA form, the CDR3 reads TGTGCCAGCAGCCAAGTGGAGCGGGGTGGACGTAATGAGCAGTTCTTC.

The V gene is TRBV6-5, the J gene TRBJ2-1; D unclear. Germline CDR1 is MNHEY and CDR2 is SVGAGI. V gave up 4 bases and J gave up 0 bases, with 7 bases separating them. The CDR3 loop spans 14 amino acids. The CDR3 DNA reads TGTGCCAGCAGTTTTAGCAGCTCCTACAATGAGCAGTTCTTC. It codes for CASSFSSSYNEQFF.

This clone was counted a single time. In DNA, the CDR3 is TGCGCCAGCAGCTCTGACAGGGTGGGGAGCACAGATACGCAGTATTTT. As protein: CASSSDRVGSTDTQYF. The chain has TRBV5-1 and TRBJ2-3, with 7 bases that match TRBD1. This CDR3 comprises 16 residues. In germline, CDR1 is SGHRS, CDR2 YFSETQ. V was clipped by 3 bases and J by 0 bases; unmatched bases: 7.

The chain couples TRBV18 to TRBJ1-6, with TRBD1 matching 9 bases. Germline CDR1 reads KGHSH; CDR2 reads LQKENI. The CDR3 consists of 18 residues. The trim removed 2 bases at V and 9 bases at J, leaving 14 bases unmatched. The CDR3 reads CASSPEIFTGGDFSPLHF. In DNA form, the CDR3 reads TGTGCCAGCTCACCAGAAATATTCACAGGGGGCGATTTTTCACCCCTCCACTTT. The full variable domain, in which reference TRBV18 and TRBJ1-6 provide the parts outside the CDR3, is NAGVMQNPRHLVRRRGQEARLRCSPMKGHSHVYWYRQLPEEGLKFMVYLQKENIIDESGMPKERFSAEFPKEGPSILRIQQVVRGDSAAYFCASSPEIFTGGDFSPLHFGNGTRLTVT.

The J gene is TRBJ2-2, the V gene TRBV7-9, with 8 bases lining up with TRBD2. V shed 5 bases, J shed 2 bases, and the junction held 4 bases outside the gene matches. This CDR3 is built from 15 residues. Germline CDR1 and CDR2: SEHNR and FQNEAQ (reference sequence). The CDR3 is CASSIRGGNTGELFF. The CDR3 bases are TGTGCCAGCAGCATCCGGGGGGGCAACACCGGGGAGCTGTTTTTT.

Written as DNA, the CDR3 is TGTGCCAGCAGTGCGAGTGGACTAGCGGGCCTACTTAGCACAGATACGCAGTATTTT. It is translated as CASSASGLAGLLSTDTQYF. This chain links TRBV6-4 with TRBJ2-3, with 11 bases aligning to TRBD2. There are 19 residues in the CDR3. The V gene's germline CDR1 is MRHNA and CDR2 SNTAGT. With V trimmed by 4 bases and J by 0 bases, 12 bases remained unmatched.

A single count supports this clone. The chain employs TRBV9 and TRBJ2-3, with 11 nucleotides matching TRBD2. Trimming at V came to 4 bases and at J to 4 bases, leaving 5 bases not matched to a gene. The CDR3 has 15 residues. Germline CDR1 SGDLS, CDR2 YYNGEE. The CDR3 here is CASSFSGGAPDTQYF. Written as DNA, the CDR3 is TGTGCCAGCAGCTTTAGCGGGGGGGCCCCAGATACGCAGTATTTT.

This clone was seen only once. V usage is TRBV6-1 and J usage is TRBJ1-2; D is ambiguous. This CDR3 region has 14 residues. Germline-derived CDR1 and CDR2 are MNHNS and SASEGT. Trimming left V 0 bases short and J 4 bases short, with 9 bases between. The CDR3 sequence: CASSEAGQPYGYTF. CDR3 nucleotides: TGTGCCAGCAGTGAAGCGGGCCAGCCCTATGGCTACACCTTC.

CDR3 residues: CASSRFPSYEQYF. The DNA of the CDR3 is TGTGCCAGCAGCCGTTTCCCCTCCTACGAGCAGTACTTC. This chain links TRBV12-3 or TRBV12-4 with TRBJ2-7; D gene ambiguous. The CDR3 runs 13 residues. V lost 6 bases, J lost 0 bases, and 9 bases lay in between.

The V gene is TRBV18, the J gene TRBJ1-2; TRBD1 agrees at 8 bases. CDR1 KGHSH and CDR2 LQKENI come from the germline V gene. The CDR3 spans 15 residues. V lost 1 base and J lost 6; bases outside the gene matches: 7. The chain's CDR3 is CASSPLSQGGDGYTF. DNA for the CDR3: TGTGCCAGCTCACCACTCTCACAGGGGGGAGATGGCTACACCTTC. Full variable domain (outside the CDR3, taken from reference TRBV18 and TRBJ1-2): NAGVMQNPRHLVRRRGQEARLRCSPMKGHSHVYWYRQLPEEGLKFMVYLQKENIIDESGMPKERFSAEFPKEGPSILRIQQVVRGDSAAYFCASSPLSQGGDGYTFGSGTRLTVV.

V gene TRBV30 combines with J gene TRBJ2-1; TRBD2 matches 15 bases. The V gene's germline CDR1 is GTSNPN and CDR2 SVGIG (reference sequence). V was pared by 2 bases and J by 9 bases, with 5 bases of the junction left unmatched. The CDR3 is 15 residues long. This CDR3 reads CAWSRTSGGAFEQFF. The CDR3 bases are TGTGCCTGGAGTCGGACTAGCGGGGGGGCATTTGAGCAGTTCTTC. The whole variable domain, filled in from reference TRBV30 and TRBJ2-1, reads SQTIHQWPATLVQPVGSPLSLECTVEGTSNPNLYWYRQAAGRGLQLLFYSVGIGQISSEVPQNLSASRPQDRQFILSSKKLLLSDSGFYLCAWSRTSGGAFEQFFGPGTRLTVL.

J is TRBJ1-5 and V is TRBV6-2 or TRBV6-3, with TRBD1 matching over 8 bases. This CDR3 is 16 amino acids long. J was trimmed by 5 bases and V by 4 bases; bases with no gene match: 10. Germline-derived CDR1 and CDR2 are MNHEY and SVGEGT. CDR3 loop: CASSSPRTGRYQPQHF. The CDR3 nucleotides are TGTGCCAGCAGTTCCCCGCGGACAGGGAGATATCAGCCCCAGCATTTT.

As DNA, the CDR3 is TGTGCCAGCAGCTTGGCCGGGGGGGGATTCCCGGATACGCAGTATTTT. It is translated as CASSLAGGGFPDTQYF. The rearrangement links TRBV5-5 to TRBJ2-3; 8 nucleotides agree with TRBD2. Germline trimming cut 0 bases from V and 6 bases from J; bases unmatched to any gene: 9. Germline loops: CDR1 SGHKS, CDR2 YYEKEE (reference sequence). This CDR3 region has 16 residues. Full variable domain (rest looked up from reference TRBV5-5 and TRBJ2-3): DAGVTQSPTHLIKTRGQQVTLRCSPISGHKSVSWYQQVLGQGPQFIFQYYEKEERGRGNFPDRFSARQFPNYSSELNVNALLLGDSALYLCASSLAGGGFPDTQYFGPGTRLTVL.

A remark on this clone: Additional DNA sequences in this sample encode the identical CDR3. V and J are TRBV5-1 and TRBJ1-2; 8 bases line up with TRBD1. With V trimmed by 4 bases and J by 4 bases, 6 bases remained unmatched. The CDR3 runs 14 residues. The germline gives CDR1 SGHRS, CDR2 YFSETQ. In DNA, the CDR3 is TGCGCCAGCAGCCCTGGACAGGGTGGCTATGGCTACACCTTC. This sequence encodes CASSPGQGGYGYTF.